Listed below are T cell receptor beta chains from one sample, sequenced in a study of cytomegalovirus exposure and HLA in healthy donors. Assay: immunoSEQ multiplex PCR; the TCRdb copy retains only in-frame clones and omits some. The table shows 160,000 or so clones, with 70% to 80% occurring only once. The sample was PBMCs. Receptors originate from a man aged 50 to 59 in good health and CMV-seropositive. Both conserved end residues are part of each CDR3. D genes are given only for firm matches. Clone size, where shown, is once, few, many, or a class for clones that have expanded.

>TRBV4-3|TRBJ2-3|.|.
CASSQDWTTTDTQYF
TGCGCCAGCAGCCAAGACTGGACTACCACAGATACGCAGTATTTT
>TRBV5-4|TRBJ2-7|TRBD1|few
CASSPPPGQGDEQYF
TGTGCCAGCAGCCCTCCCCCGGGACAGGGGGACGAGCAGTACTTC
>TRBV5-1|TRBJ2-3|TRBD2|.
CASTLGISGGLDTQYF
TGCGCCAGCACTTTAGGAATTAGCGGGGGCCTAGATACGCAGTATTTT
>TRBV5-6|TRBJ1-4|.|few
CASSFKQTNEKLFF
TGTGCCAGCAGCTTCAAGCAAACTAATGAAAAACTGTTTTTT
>TRBV30|TRBJ1-5|.|once
CAWTSGPGQPQHF
TGTGCCTGGACTTCAGGGCCAGGTCAGCCCCAGCATTTT
>TRBV18|TRBJ1-4|.|.
CASSPSGVNEKLFF
TGTGCCAGCTCACCTTCCGGGGTTAATGAAAAACTGTTTTTT
>TRBV4-3|TRBJ2-1|TRBD1|.
CASSLIRDSYNEQFF
TGCGCCAGCAGCCTTATCCGGGACAGCTACAATGAGCAGTTCTTC
>TRBV11-2|TRBJ2-2|.|.
CASSLDSAGNTGELFF
TGTGCCAGCAGCTTAGATTCGGCAGGGAACACCGGGGAGCTGTTTTTT
>TRBV15|TRBJ2-5|.|.
CATSRDLGRLQTQYF
TGTGCCACCAGCAGAGATTTGGGGCGATTGCAGACCCAGTACTTC
>TRBV7-9|TRBJ1-6|.|.
CASSLSGRTPLHF
TGTGCCAGCAGCTTGTCAGGGAGGACACCCCTCCACTTT
>TRBV2|TRBJ2-2|.|few
CASRGGNWDTGELFF
TGTGCCAGCAGGGGGGGAAATTGGGACACCGGGGAGCTGTTTTTT
>TRBV28|TRBJ2-2|.|.
CASNTPTGELFF
TGTGCCAGCAACACCCCCACCGGGGAGCTGTTTTTT
>TRBV13|TRBJ1-1|.|.
CASSPLRGHDEAFF
TGTGCCAGCAGCCCCCTCCGCGGACATGATGAAGCTTTCTTT
>TRBV7-9|TRBJ2-5|.|few
CASSSNLAAETQYF
TGTGCCAGCAGCTCAAATTTGGCGGCAGAGACCCAGTACTTC